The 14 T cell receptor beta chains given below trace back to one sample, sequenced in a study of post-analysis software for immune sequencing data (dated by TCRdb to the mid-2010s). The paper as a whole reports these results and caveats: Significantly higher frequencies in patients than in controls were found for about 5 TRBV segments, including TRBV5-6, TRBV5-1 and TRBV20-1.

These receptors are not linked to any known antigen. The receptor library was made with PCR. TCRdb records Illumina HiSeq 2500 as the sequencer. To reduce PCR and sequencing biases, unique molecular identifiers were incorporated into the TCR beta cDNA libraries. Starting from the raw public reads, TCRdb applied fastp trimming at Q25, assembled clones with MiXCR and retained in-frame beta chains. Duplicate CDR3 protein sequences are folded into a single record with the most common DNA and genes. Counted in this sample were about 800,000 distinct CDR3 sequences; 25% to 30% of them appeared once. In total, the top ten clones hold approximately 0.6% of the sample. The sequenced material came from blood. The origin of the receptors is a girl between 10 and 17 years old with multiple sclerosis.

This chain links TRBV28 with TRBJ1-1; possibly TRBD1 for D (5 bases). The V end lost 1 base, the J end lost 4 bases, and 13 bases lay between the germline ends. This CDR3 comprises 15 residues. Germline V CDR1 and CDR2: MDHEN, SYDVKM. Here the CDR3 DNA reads TGTGCCAGCAGTTTATCACGGGATGGGGGCACTGAAGCTTTCTTT. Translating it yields CASSLSRDGGTEAFF.

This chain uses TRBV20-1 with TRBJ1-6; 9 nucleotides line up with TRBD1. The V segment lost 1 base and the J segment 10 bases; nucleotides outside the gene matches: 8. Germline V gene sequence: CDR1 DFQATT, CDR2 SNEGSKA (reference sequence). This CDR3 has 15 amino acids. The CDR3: CSARGPGTGTSPLHF. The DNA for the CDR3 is TGCAGTGCTAGAGGACCCGGGACAGGGACCTCACCCCTCCACTTT.

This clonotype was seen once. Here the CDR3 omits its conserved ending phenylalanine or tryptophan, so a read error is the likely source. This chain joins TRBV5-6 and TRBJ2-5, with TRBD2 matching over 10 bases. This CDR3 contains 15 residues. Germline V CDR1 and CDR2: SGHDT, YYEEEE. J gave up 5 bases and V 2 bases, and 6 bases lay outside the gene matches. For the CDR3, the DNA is TGTGCCAGCAGCTTCGGTGGGACTAGCGTCGAGACCCAGTACGTC. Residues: CASSFGGTSVETQYV.

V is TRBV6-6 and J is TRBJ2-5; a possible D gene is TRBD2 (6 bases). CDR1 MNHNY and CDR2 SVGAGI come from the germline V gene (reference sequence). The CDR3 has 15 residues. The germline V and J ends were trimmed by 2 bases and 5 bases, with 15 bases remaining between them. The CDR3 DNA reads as TGTGCCAGCAGTTACCCGGCGGGACCCGCGGAGACCCAGTACTTC. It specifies CASSYPAGPAETQYF.

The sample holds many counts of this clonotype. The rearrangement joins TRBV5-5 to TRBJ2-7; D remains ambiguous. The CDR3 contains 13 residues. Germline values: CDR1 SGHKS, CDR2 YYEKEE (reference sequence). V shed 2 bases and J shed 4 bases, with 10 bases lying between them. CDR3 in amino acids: CASSLIQAYEQYF. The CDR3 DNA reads TGTGCCAGCAGCTTAATCCAGGCTTACGAGCAGTACTTC.

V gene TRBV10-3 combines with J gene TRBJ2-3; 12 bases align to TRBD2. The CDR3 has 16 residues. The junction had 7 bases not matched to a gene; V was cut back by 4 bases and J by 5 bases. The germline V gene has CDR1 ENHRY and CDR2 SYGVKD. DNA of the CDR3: TGTGCCATCAGTGGTTCTAGCGGGGGGGCCGTAGATACGCAGTATTTT. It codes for CAISGSSGGAVDTQYF.

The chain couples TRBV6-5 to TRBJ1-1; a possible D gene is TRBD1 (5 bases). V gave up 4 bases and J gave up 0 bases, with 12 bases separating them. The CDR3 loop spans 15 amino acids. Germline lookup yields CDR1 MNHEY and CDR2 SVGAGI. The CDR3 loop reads CASSFRQTLNTEAFF. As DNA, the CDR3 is TGTGCCAGCAGTTTCCGACAGACTTTGAACACTGAAGCTTTCTTT.

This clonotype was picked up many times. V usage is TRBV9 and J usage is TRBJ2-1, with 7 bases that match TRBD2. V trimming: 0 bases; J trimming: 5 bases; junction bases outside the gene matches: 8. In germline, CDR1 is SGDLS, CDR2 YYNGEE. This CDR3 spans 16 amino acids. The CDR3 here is CASSVGLAAADNEQFF. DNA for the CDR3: TGTGCCAGCAGCGTAGGGCTAGCGGCCGCGGACAATGAGCAGTTCTTC.

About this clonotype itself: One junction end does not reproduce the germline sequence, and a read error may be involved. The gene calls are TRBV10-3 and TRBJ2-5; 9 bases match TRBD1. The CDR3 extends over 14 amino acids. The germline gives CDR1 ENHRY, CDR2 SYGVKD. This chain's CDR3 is CAGGTGTGLYKQHF. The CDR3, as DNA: TGTGCCGGGGGGACGGGGACAGGGCTCTACAAGCAGCACTTC.

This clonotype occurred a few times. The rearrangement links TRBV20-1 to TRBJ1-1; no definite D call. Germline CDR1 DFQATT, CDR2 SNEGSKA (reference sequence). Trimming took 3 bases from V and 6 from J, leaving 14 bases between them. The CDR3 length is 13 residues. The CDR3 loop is CSARLDRDAEAFF. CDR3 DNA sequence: TGCAGTGCTAGGTTAGATCGAGACGCTGAAGCTTTCTTT.

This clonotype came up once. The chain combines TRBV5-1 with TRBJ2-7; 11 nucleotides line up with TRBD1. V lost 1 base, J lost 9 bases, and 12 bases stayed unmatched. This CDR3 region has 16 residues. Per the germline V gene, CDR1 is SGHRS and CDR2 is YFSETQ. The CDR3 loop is CASSLLPGQGASGQYF. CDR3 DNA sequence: TGCGCCAGCAGCTTGCTTCCAGGACAGGGGGCGAGTGGGCAGTACTTC. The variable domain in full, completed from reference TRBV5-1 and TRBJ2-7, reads KAGVTQTPRYLIKTRGQQVTLSCSPISGHRSVSWYQQTPGQGLQFLFEYFSETQRNKGNFPGRFSGRQFSNSRSEMNVSTLELGDSALYLCASSLLPGQGASGQYFGPGTRLTVT.

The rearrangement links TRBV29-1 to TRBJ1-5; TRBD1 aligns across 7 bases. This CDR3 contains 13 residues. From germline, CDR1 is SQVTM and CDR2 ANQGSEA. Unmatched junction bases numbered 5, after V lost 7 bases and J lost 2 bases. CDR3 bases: TGCAGCGCCGCCGACAGGGGCAATCAGCCCCAGCATTTT. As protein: CSAADRGNQPQHF.

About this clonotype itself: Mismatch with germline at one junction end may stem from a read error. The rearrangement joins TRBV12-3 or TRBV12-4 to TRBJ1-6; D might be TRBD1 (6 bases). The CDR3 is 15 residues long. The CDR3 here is CASSLFAGASSPLHF. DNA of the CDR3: TGTGCCAGTAGTTTGTTTGCAGGGGCGAGTTCACCCCTCCACTTT.

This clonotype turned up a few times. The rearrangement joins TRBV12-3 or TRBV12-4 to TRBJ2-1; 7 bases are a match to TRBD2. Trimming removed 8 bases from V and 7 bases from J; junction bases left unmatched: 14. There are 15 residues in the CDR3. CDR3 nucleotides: TGTGCCAGCCTGCCGGGCCTAGCGGTGAGGAATGAGCAGTTCTTC. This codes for CASLPGLAVRNEQFF.